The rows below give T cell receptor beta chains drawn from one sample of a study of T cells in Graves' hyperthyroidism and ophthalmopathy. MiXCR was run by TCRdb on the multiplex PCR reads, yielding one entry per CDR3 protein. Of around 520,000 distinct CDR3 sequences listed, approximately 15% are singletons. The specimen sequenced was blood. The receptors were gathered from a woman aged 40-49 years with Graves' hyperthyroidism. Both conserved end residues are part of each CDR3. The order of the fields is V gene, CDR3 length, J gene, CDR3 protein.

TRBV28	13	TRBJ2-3	CASSQLDTDTQYF
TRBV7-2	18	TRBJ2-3	CASSLVSGLAGEADTQYF
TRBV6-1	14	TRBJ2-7	CASSDRGQFYEQYF
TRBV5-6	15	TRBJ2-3	CASSSSGTNTDTQYF
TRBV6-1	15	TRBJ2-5	CASSDRGAERETQYF
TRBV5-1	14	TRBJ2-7	CASSSGPSSYEQYF
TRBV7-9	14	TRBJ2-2	CASSQGLRAGELFF
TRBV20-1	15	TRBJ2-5	CSASPPPTGEETQYF
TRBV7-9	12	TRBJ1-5	CASSQDMGPQHF
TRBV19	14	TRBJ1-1	CASSIGQGITEAFF
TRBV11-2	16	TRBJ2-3	CASSLVAGGGTDTQYF
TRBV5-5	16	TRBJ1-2	CASINSPDRTTHGYTF
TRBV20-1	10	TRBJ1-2	CSARAYGYTF
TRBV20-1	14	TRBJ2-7	CSARDSPLSYEQYF
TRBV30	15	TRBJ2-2	CAWSVVGRNTGELFF
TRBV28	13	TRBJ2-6	CASRETGANVLTF
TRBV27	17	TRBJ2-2	CASSRPPTGANTGELFF
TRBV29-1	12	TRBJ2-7	CSVGKLGHEQYF
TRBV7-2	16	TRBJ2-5	CASSLAGGREGKTQYF
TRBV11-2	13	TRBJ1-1	CASSPRRPTEAFF
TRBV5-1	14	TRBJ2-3	CASSQRASTDTQYF
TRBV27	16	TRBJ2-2	CASSLGLAGRTGELFF
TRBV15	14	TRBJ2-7	CATSRDLGSYEQYF
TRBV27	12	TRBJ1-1	CASISEWTEAFF
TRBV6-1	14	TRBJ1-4	CASSNDRGGEKLFF
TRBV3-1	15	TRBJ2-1	CASSQNTRVGDEQFF
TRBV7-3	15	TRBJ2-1	CASSYDREVSNEQFF
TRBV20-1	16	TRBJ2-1	CSARDLARGPYSEQFF
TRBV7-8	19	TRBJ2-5	CASSFTGQGTSGSQETQYF
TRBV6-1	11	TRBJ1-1	CASSEAVEAFF
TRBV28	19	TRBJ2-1	CASSPTSGRPTSSYNEQFF
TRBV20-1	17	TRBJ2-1	CSARAQGLTSSYNEQFF
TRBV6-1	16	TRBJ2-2	CASSEAKTGGIGELFF
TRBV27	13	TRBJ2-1	CASSSDRGDEQFF
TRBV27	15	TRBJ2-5	CASSSTGGAEETQYF
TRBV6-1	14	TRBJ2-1	CASRRGNVYNEQFF
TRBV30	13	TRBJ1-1	CAWRLGMNTEAFF
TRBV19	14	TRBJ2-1	CASSIAGAHNEQFF
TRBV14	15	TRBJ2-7	CASSRLGRGGYEQYF
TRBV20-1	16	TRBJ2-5	CSARDAQYPTIETQYF
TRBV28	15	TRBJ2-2	CASRPSGRGTGELFF
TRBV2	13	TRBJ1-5	CASRIGEDQPQHF
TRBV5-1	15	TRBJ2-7	CASSLESGYGYEQYF
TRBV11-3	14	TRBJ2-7	CASSLTGEIDEQYF
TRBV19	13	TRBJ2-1	CASRATGLNEQFF
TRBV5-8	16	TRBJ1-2	CASSQIQTGTNYGYTF
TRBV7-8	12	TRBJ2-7	CASSSEPYEQYF
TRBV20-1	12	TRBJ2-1	CSAGLAVREQFF